Below, one T cell receptor (beta chain) is given with its context. This clone was detected only once. The antigen this receptor binds is unknown. Base qualities were left out, and no much larger clone turns up one base away. These data come from a study of T cell responses to AZD1222 COVID-19 vaccine (dated by TCRdb to 2020 to 2022). Study-level background: AZD1222 recipients whose second dose came at about 4 weeks and those whose second dose came at about 12 weeks were combined into one group, since spike-specific TCR depth and breadth did not differ between the two schedules. Trial participants were enrolled by age into subgroups of 18-55, 56-69 and 70-plus years, and 148, 28 and 57 TCR-sequenced participants, respectively, were included in these subgroups. A total of approximately 240 trial participants underwent TCR sequencing, of whom around 210 had received two doses of AZD1222 and some 26 had received two doses of the MenACWY control vaccine.

The paper as a whole reports these results and caveats: Conclusions about previously exposed vaccinees are limited because only a handful of AZD1222 recipients were SARS-CoV-2 seropositive at baseline. The vaccine-associated CD4 TCRs covered the entire spike protein, and the dominant responses fell in regions 160-218 and 743-854. Spike-specific TCR breadth and depth rose significantly after two AZD1222 doses compared with day 0 and with MenACWY recipients. Reportedly, close to half of the unique spike-specific TCRs recognized epitopes lying outside the regions that are mutated in the B.1.351 and B.1.1.7 variants. Most participants were white British and females outnumbered males, and the authors suggested that clonal diversity may have been underestimated. In the small 56-69-year group, the increase in depth fell short of significance, most likely because of low power. Because no day 14 peak-response samples were available, repertoires were characterized only after the peak T cell response.

The CDR3 regions of human TCRbeta chains were analyzed by immunosequencing. In the original analysis: Repertoire TCRs were matched against a reference library of SARS-CoV-2-specific TCRs generated with the MIRA antigen-specificity platform. Breadth meant the fraction of unique TCRs that were SARS-CoV-2-associated, whereas depth meant the fraction of total T cells that were SARS-CoV-2-associated. Using the MIRA data, every spike-specific TCR was mapped to the spike region that the TCR reacted to and assigned to either a CD4 or a CD8 class. Log10-transformed breadth and depth values were compared by one-way ANOVA with Sidak's multiple comparisons tests. Imported from immuneACCESS, the table was reduced by TCRdb to in-frame sequences with V and J called. These copies leave out some clones; in studies compared against another copy, an unresolved V gene accounts for under half, and the cause of the remainder is not known. The V and J calls and clone size were taken over from that table, and D and trimming were inferred from the DNA. The sample table shows 100,000 or so clones, and 87% are seen once. Of the sample, approximately 15% is held by the ten largest clones.

The germline V end is reduced by 3 bases and the J end by 4 bases; junction bases left unmatched: 6. Looking up the germline V gene (reference sequence) yields CDR1 SEHNR and CDR2 FQNEAQ. Reading from cysteine to phenylalanine, the CDR3 counts 15 amino acids. Here the CDR3 DNA is all that survives: 45 bases in frame from base 1. The time point label here, explained by the study, means: baseline before first vaccination. The vaccinee samples were drawn from two UK trials, COV001 and COV002, one of which was a single-blind randomized controlled phase 2/3 trial testing AZD1222 (ChAdOx1 nCoV-19) in healthy adults. For TCRbeta chain sequencing, PBMC samples from trial participants were taken at day 0 and at day 28 after the second dose.

This TCR was recovered from an adult in good health. This chain is built from TRBV7-9 and TRBJ2-1; 7 middle bases align to TRBD2. The sequencing used peripheral blood, collected on day 0 of AZD1222 vaccination. The CDR3 protein is CASSLMWGGYNEQFF. The DNA sequence is given as TGTGCCAGCAGCTTGATGTGGGGGGGATACAATGAGCAGTTCTTC.